This T cell receptor beta chain was observed in a study of response to subunit inactivated influenza vaccine. Regarding the study as a whole: Authors suggested few new T cells are recruited by each seasonal influenza vaccination.

TCRdb re-derived calls from the RT-PCR reads in MiXCR, one entry per CDR3 protein. There are approximately 700,000 distinct CDR3 sequences in the sample; over 11% occur only once, and 6% to 7% lies in the top ten. V was cut by 3 bases and J by 11 bases, with 16 bases left in between. CDR1 and CDR2 (germline): WSHSY, SAAADI. CDR3 length: 14 residues. This clonotype was counted at least ten times. Its antigen remains unknown. The chain links TRBV10-2 to TRBJ2-2; D possibly matches TRBD1 or TRBD2 (5 bases each). The clonotype comes from a man between 45 and 60 years old who received an inactivated influenza vaccine. The sample here was PBMCs from blood, taken roughly 2 weeks before vaccination. The CDR3 DNA is TGCGCCAGCAGTGATCAGCACCGGGGACGAGAGCTGTTTTTT. Protein sequence: CASSDQHRGRELFF.